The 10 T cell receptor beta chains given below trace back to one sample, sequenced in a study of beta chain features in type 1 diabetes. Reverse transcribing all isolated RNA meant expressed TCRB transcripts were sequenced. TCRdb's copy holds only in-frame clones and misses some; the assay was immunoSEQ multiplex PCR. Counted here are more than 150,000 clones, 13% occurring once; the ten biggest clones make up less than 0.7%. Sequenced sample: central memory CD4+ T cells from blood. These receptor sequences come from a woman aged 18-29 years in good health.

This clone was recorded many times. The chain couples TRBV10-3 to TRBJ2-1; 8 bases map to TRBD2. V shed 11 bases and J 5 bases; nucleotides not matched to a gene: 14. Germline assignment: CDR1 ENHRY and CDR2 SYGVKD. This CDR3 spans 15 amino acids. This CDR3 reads CAAGDREGLNNEQFF. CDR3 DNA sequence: TGTGCCGCGGGGGACCGGGAGGGCCTCAACAATGAGCAGTTCTTC.

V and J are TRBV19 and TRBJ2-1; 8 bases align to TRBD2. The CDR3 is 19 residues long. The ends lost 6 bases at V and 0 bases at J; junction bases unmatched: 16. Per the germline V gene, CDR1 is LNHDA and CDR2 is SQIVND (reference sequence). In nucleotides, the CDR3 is TGTGCCAGTAGCAGAGCTGGGGGGCGGGAGGCCGGCTCCTACAATGAGCAGTTCTTC. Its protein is CASSRAGGREAGSYNEQFF.

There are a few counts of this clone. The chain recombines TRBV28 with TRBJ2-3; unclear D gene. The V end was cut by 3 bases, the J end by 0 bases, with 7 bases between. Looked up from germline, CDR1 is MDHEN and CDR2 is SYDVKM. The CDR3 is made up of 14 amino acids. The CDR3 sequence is CASSFLGSTDTQYF. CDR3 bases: TGTGCCAGCAGTTTTTTGGGCAGCACAGATACGCAGTATTTT.

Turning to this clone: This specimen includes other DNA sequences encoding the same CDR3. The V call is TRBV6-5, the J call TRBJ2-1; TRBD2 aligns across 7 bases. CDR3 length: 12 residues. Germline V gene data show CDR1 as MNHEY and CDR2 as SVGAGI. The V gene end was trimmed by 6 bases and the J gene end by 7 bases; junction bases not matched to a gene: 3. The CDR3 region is CASSFSGNEQFF. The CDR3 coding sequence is TGTGCCAGCAGCTTTAGCGGGAATGAGCAGTTCTTC.

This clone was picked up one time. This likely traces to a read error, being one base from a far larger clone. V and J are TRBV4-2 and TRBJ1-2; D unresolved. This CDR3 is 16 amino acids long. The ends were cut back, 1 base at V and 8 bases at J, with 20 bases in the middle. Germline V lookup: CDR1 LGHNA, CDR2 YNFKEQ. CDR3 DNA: TGTGCCAGCAGCCAAGTTTTTACACCCGGTATGCGGGGCTACACCTTC. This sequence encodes CASSQVFTPGMRGYTF.

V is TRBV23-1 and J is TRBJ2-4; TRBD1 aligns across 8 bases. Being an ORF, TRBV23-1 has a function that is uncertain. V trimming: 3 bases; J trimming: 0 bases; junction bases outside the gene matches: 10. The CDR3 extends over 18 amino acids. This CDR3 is CASSQDKTGDTAKNIQYF. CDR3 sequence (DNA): TGCGCCAGCAGTCAGGATAAGACAGGGGATACAGCCAAAAACATTCAGTACTTC.

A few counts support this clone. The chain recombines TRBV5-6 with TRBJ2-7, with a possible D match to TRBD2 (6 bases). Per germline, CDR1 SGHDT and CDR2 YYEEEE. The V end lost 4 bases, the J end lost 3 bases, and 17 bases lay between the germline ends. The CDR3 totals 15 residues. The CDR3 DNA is TGTGCCAGCAGCCAGGGACTTCGAATGGGCTACGAGCAGTACTTC. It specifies CASSQGLRMGYEQYF. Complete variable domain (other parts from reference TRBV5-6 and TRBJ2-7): DAGVTQSPTHLIKTRGQQVTLRCSPKSGHDTVSWYQQALGQGPQFIFQYYEEEERQRGNFPDRFSGHQFPNYSSELNVNALLLGDSALYLCASSQGLRMGYEQYFGPGTRLTVT.

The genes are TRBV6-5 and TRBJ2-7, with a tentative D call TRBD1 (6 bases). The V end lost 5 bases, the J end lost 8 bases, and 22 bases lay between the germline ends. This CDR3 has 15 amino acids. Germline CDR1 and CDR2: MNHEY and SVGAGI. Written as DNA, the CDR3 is TGTGCCAGCAGTCCCTTAATGGGGGCTATAGGAAAGCAGTACTTC. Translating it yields CASSPLMGAIGKQYF.

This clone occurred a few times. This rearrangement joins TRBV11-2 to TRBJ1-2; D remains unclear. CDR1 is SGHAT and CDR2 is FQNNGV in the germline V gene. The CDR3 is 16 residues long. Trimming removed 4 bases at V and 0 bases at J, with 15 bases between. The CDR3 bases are TGTGCCAGCAGCTCGTATGGGAGCTCGTCTAACTATGGCTACACCTTC. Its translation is CASSSYGSSSNYGYTF.

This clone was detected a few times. CDR3 region: CASSSGLAGEGAKNIQYF. In DNA form, the CDR3 reads TGCGCCAGCAGTTCGGGACTAGCGGGAGAAGGGGCCAAAAACATTCAGTACTTC. The rearrangement joins TRBV5-1 to TRBJ2-4; 14 positions agree with TRBD2. The CDR3 runs 18 residues. CDR1 SGHRS and CDR2 YFSETQ come from the germline V gene. V trimming: 5 bases; J trimming: 1 base; junction bases outside the gene matches: 8.